The rows below give T cell receptor beta chains drawn from one sample of a study of CD8+ T cells in alopecia areata. Produced via immunoSEQ multiplex PCR; TCRdb's table is partial and in-frame only. The table shows 110,000 or so clones, with roughly 56% occurring only once. The specimen comprised CD4+ T cells sorted from blood, sampled at week 24, from a patient treated with tofacitinib. These TCRs come from a human donor with alopecia areata. CDR3s include the opening cysteine and the closing phenylalanine or tryptophan. Each record gives: CDR3 length, J gene, D gene, V gene, clone size, CDR3 DNA, CDR3 protein. The D gene is left open where the match is weak. The size field is filled for only some rows; it gives once, few, many or a size class.

len: 13; j_gene: TRBJ1-1; d_gene: NA; v_gene: TRBV6-4; abundance: NA; CDR3nt: TGTGCCAGCAGTGCAGGCATGAACACTGAAGCTTTCTTT; CDR3aa: CASSAGMNTEAFF
len: 14; j_gene: TRBJ2-5; d_gene: NA; v_gene: TRBV5-4; abundance: NA; CDR3nt: TGTGCCAGCAGCTTGGGGTCTACCCAAGAGACCCAGTACTTC; CDR3aa: CASSLGSTQETQYF
len: 13; j_gene: TRBJ1-5; d_gene: NA; v_gene: TRBV15; abundance: NA; CDR3nt: TGTGCCACCAGCGCCCAGGGGAGTCAGCCCCAGCATTTT; CDR3aa: CATSAQGSQPQHF
len: 14; j_gene: TRBJ2-1; d_gene: TRBD2; v_gene: TRBV7-2; abundance: NA; CDR3nt: TGTGCCAGCAGCTCCGCCGGGACTAGCGGGGTTCAGTTCTTC; CDR3aa: CASSSAGTSGVQFF
len: 12; j_gene: TRBJ2-2; d_gene: NA; v_gene: TRBV30; abundance: NA; CDR3nt: TGTGCCTGGAGTGTGTGGACCGGGGAGCTGTTTTTT; CDR3aa: CAWSVWTGELFF
len: 13; j_gene: TRBJ2-2; d_gene: NA; v_gene: TRBV2; abundance: NA; CDR3nt: TGTGCCAGCAGTGGAGCTAACACCGGGGAGCTGTTTTTT; CDR3aa: CASSGANTGELFF
len: 14; j_gene: TRBJ1-2; d_gene: NA; v_gene: TRBV2; abundance: NA; CDR3nt: TGTGCCAGCAGTGAAGCGGGGGGGCAGGATGGCTACACCTTC; CDR3aa: CASSEAGGQDGYTF
len: 16; j_gene: TRBJ2-5; d_gene: TRBD2; v_gene: TRBV29-1; abundance: NA; CDR3nt: TGCAGCGCCGTACTGAGCGGGGACCCGGGCTTAGAGACCCAGTACTTC; CDR3aa: CSAVLSGDPGLETQYF
len: 15; j_gene: TRBJ2-5; d_gene: TRBD2; v_gene: TRBV5-1; abundance: NA; CDR3nt: TGCGCCAGCAGCTTGGCCCCGGGAGGGGTAGAGACCCAGTACTTC; CDR3aa: CASSLAPGGVETQYF
len: 15; j_gene: TRBJ2-7; d_gene: NA; v_gene: TRBV5-1; abundance: NA; CDR3nt: TGCGCCAGCAGAAATGGCGGGACAGACGTCGTGGAGCAGTACTTC; CDR3aa: CASRNGGTDVVEQYF
len: 13; j_gene: TRBJ1-1; d_gene: NA; v_gene: TRBV30; abundance: NA; CDR3nt: TGTGCCTGGACGGGCTCCGTGGACTCTGAAGCTTTCTTT; CDR3aa: CAWTGSVDSEAFF
len: 13; j_gene: TRBJ1-1; d_gene: NA; v_gene: TRBV18; abundance: NA; CDR3nt: TGTGCCAGCTCCCTCGTGGGGGACACTGAAGCTTTCTTT; CDR3aa: CASSLVGDTEAFF
len: 14; j_gene: TRBJ2-5; d_gene: NA; v_gene: TRBV10-3; abundance: NA; CDR3nt: TGTGCCATCAGTGATGCCCCCCCGCGGGAGACCCAGTACTTC; CDR3aa: CAISDAPPRETQYF
len: 14; j_gene: TRBJ2-3; d_gene: NA; v_gene: TRBV2; abundance: few; CDR3nt: TGTGCCAGTCAACTCCGTGGGGCCACAGATACGCAGTATTTT; CDR3aa: CASQLRGATDTQYF
len: 14; j_gene: TRBJ2-3; d_gene: NA; v_gene: TRBV4-1; abundance: many; CDR3nt: TGCGCCAGCAGCCAAGAACAGGGTGAGGATACGCAGTATTTT; CDR3aa: CASSQEQGEDTQYF
len: 16; j_gene: TRBJ1-2; d_gene: TRBD1; v_gene: TRBV4-2; abundance: NA; CDR3nt: TGTGCCAGCAGCCAAGGAACAGGGGGCGAGGGCTATGGCTACACCTTC; CDR3aa: CASSQGTGGEGYGYTF
len: 13; j_gene: TRBJ1-5; d_gene: NA; v_gene: TRBV29-1; abundance: NA; CDR3nt: TGCAGCGCGCAAATAAGGGGCAATCAGCCCCAGCATTTT; CDR3aa: CSAQIRGNQPQHF
len: 13; j_gene: TRBJ1-1; d_gene: NA; v_gene: TRBV29-1; abundance: NA; CDR3nt: TGCAGCGTTAAGGGACGGTTGAACACTGAAGCTTTCTTT; CDR3aa: CSVKGRLNTEAFF
len: 13; j_gene: TRBJ1-2; d_gene: TRBD1; v_gene: TRBV29-1; abundance: NA; CDR3nt: TGCAGCGTTGAATCCGGGACAGGGGGTGGCTACACCTTC; CDR3aa: CSVESGTGGGYTF
len: 15; j_gene: TRBJ2-7; d_gene: NA; v_gene: TRBV15; abundance: once; CDR3nt: TGTGCCACCAGCAGTGAGAGGACACTCCGAACCGAGCAGTACTTC; CDR3aa: CATSSERTLRTEQYF
len: 14; j_gene: TRBJ1-2; d_gene: NA; v_gene: TRBV5-1; abundance: many; CDR3nt: TGCGCCAGCAGCTTGGAACGGGGGACGAGCGGCTACACCTTC; CDR3aa: CASSLERGTSGYTF